Below, 12 T cell receptor beta chains from the same sample are listed, as sequenced in a study of technical replicates of blood from several donors. The method was immunoSEQ multiplex PCR; TCRdb's version includes in-frame clones alone and lacks a portion of them. The data contain some 84,000 clones, roughly 91% of them singletons. The sample comprised T cells isolated from PBMCs. The receptors stem from a human donor in good health.

The V gene is TRBV7-2, the J gene TRBJ2-3; possible D gene TRBD1, 5 bases. Per germline, CDR1 SGHTA and CDR2 FQGNSA. V lost 5 bases to trimming and J lost 6 bases, with 12 bases between them. This CDR3 region has 13 residues. In DNA, the CDR3 is TGTGCCAGCAGCGAAAGACAGCTGGATACGCAGTATTTT. It translates to CASSERQLDTQYF.

The rearrangement uses TRBV27 and TRBJ2-1; D possibly corresponds to TRBD2 (5 bases). This CDR3 region has 13 residues. Germline values: CDR1 MNHEY, CDR2 SMNVEV (reference sequence). V was clipped by 2 bases and J by 8 bases, with 10 bases between them. The CDR3 DNA follows: TGTGCCAGCAGTTTAGGGTCTAGCTATGAGCAGTTCTTC. This gives the protein CASSLGSSYEQFF.

V gene TRBV7-9 combines with J gene TRBJ2-1; 8 bases map to TRBD2. The CDR3 contains 17 residues. After removal of 4 bases from V and 0 bases from J, the junction contained 8 bases not matched to a gene. Germline CDR1 SEHNR, CDR2 FQNEAQ (reference sequence). The CDR3 DNA reads TGTGCCAGCAGCTCGGAGGAGACTAGCGTCTCCTACAATGAGCAGTTCTTC. Its translation: CASSSEETSVSYNEQFF.

The gene calls are TRBV4-1 and TRBJ1-5, with 7 bases aligning to TRBD1. Germline loops: CDR1 MGHRA, CDR2 YSYEKL. The CDR3 is 14 residues long. With V trimmed by 4 bases and J by 2 bases, 2 bases remained unmatched. This CDR3 is CASSPTGGNQPQHF. CDR3 DNA sequence: TGCGCCAGCAGCCCTACAGGGGGCAATCAGCCCCAGCATTTT.

V usage is TRBV6-5 and J usage is TRBJ1-2; perhaps TRBD1 as D (6 bases). CDR3 length equals 14 residues. The V and J ends lost 2 bases and 4 bases respectively, with 11 bases between them. Germline lookup yields CDR1 MNHEY and CDR2 SVGAGI. The CDR3 sequence: CASSYDRGAYGYTF. The CDR3 DNA reads TGTGCCAGCAGTTACGACCGGGGGGCCTATGGCTACACCTTC.

The rearrangement joins TRBV5-1 to TRBJ2-7, with TRBD1 matching over 7 bases. This CDR3 has 14 amino acids. Trimming cost V 2 bases and J 0 bases; bases outside gene matches: 2. The germline V gene has CDR1 SGHRS and CDR2 YFSETQ. CDR3 region: CASSFGDSSYEQYF. The CDR3 region has the DNA TGCGCCAGCAGCTTTGGGGACAGCTCCTACGAGCAGTACTTC.

The chain uses TRBV6-5 and TRBJ1-5; no definite D call. The CDR3 has 13 residues. Germline values: CDR1 MNHEY, CDR2 SVGAGI. Trimming pared 6 bases from V and 7 bases from J, leaving 13 bases between. Here the CDR3 reads CASSLGSGQPQHF. The CDR3 DNA follows: TGTGCCAGCAGCCTGGGTTCGGGGCAGCCCCAGCATTTT.

The chain uses TRBV2 and TRBJ1-1; D gene uncertain. There are 14 residues in the CDR3. In germline, CDR1 is SNHLY, CDR2 FYNNEI. Trimming removed 6 bases at V and 2 bases at J, with 13 bases between. CDR3 bases: TGTGCCAGCAGGTCAACGAGCTACAACACTGAAGCTTTCTTT. Encoded protein: CASRSTSYNTEAFF.

V is TRBV30 and J is TRBJ1-3; 9 nucleotides match TRBD1. With 8 bases clipped from V and 0 bases from J, the junction kept 14 bases outside the gene matches. Germline CDR1 and CDR2: GTSNPN and SVGIG (reference sequence). The CDR3 extends over 17 amino acids. The CDR3 here is CAGIIRDRALSGNTIYF. The CDR3 coding sequence is TGTGCCGGAATAATCCGGGACAGGGCTCTCTCTGGAAACACCATATATTTT.

The CDR3 nucleotides are TGTGCCAGCAGCCAAGATCTTGCGGGAGGGCCCTACGAGCAGTACTTC. Translating it yields CASSQDLAGGPYEQYF. The rearrangement joins TRBV4-2 to TRBJ2-7; 9 bases agree with TRBD2. Trimming removed 0 bases from V and 2 bases from J; junction bases left unmatched: 5. In germline, CDR1 is LGHNA, CDR2 YNFKEQ. CDR3 length equals 16 residues.

CDR3 sequence: CASSLRRDRPGELFF. Here the CDR3 DNA reads TGCGCCAGCAGCTTGAGGCGGGATCGGCCTGGGGAGCTGTTTTTT. This chain links TRBV5-1 with TRBJ2-2, with D possibly being TRBD2 (6 bases). The CDR3 runs 15 residues. Per the germline V gene, CDR1 is SGHRS and CDR2 is YFSETQ. With 1 base removed from V and 8 bases from J, the gap between germline ends came to 15 bases. Full variable domain (remainder filled in from reference TRBV5-1 and TRBJ2-2): KAGVTQTPRYLIKTRGQQVTLSCSPISGHRSVSWYQQTPGQGLQFLFEYFSETQRNKGNFPGRFSGRQFSNSRSEMNVSTLELGDSALYLCASSLRRDRPGELFFGEGSRLTVL.

The chain employs TRBV9 and TRBJ1-2; D is unclear. Trimming shortened V by 4 bases and J by 2 bases, and 18 bases separated the two germline ends. The CDR3 covers 16 residues. CDR1 is SGDLS, CDR2 YYNGEE, per germline. CDR3 amino acids: CASSPPQLEGNYGYTF. CDR3 bases: TGTGCCAGCAGCCCCCCGCAGCTCGAGGGAAACTATGGCTACACCTTC.